This T cell receptor beta chain derives from a study of blood T cells in healthy people across ages. General study points: Considered underestimates were the diversity estimates obtained from one million T cells.

On this clonotype: Its antigen is not identified.

Sample-barcoded 5' priming and a J-beta primer mix drove a second PCR of roughly 6 to 12 cycles. Every cDNA was tagged by a template-switch adaptor with 12 random nucleotides. Every sample gave at least 2.5 million paired-end reads containing CDR3. TCRdb reanalysed the 5' RACE reads using MiXCR and keeps one entry per CDR3 protein. The sample yields hundreds of thousands of distinct CDR3 sequences, under 55% seen once. Germline V gene sequence: CDR1 KGHSH, CDR2 LQKENI. CDR3 length equals 14 residues. Trimming shortened V by 3 bases and J by 2 bases, and 11 bases separated the two germline ends. Sequencing input: blood. The chain carries TRBV18 and TRBJ2-7, with D possibly being TRBD1 (6 bases). The clonotype was recovered from a man aged 55 to 69 in good health. In DNA, the CDR3 is TGTGCCAGCTCACCGGACAGTAGTCCCTACGAGCAGTACTTC. This encodes CASSPDSSPYEQYF.